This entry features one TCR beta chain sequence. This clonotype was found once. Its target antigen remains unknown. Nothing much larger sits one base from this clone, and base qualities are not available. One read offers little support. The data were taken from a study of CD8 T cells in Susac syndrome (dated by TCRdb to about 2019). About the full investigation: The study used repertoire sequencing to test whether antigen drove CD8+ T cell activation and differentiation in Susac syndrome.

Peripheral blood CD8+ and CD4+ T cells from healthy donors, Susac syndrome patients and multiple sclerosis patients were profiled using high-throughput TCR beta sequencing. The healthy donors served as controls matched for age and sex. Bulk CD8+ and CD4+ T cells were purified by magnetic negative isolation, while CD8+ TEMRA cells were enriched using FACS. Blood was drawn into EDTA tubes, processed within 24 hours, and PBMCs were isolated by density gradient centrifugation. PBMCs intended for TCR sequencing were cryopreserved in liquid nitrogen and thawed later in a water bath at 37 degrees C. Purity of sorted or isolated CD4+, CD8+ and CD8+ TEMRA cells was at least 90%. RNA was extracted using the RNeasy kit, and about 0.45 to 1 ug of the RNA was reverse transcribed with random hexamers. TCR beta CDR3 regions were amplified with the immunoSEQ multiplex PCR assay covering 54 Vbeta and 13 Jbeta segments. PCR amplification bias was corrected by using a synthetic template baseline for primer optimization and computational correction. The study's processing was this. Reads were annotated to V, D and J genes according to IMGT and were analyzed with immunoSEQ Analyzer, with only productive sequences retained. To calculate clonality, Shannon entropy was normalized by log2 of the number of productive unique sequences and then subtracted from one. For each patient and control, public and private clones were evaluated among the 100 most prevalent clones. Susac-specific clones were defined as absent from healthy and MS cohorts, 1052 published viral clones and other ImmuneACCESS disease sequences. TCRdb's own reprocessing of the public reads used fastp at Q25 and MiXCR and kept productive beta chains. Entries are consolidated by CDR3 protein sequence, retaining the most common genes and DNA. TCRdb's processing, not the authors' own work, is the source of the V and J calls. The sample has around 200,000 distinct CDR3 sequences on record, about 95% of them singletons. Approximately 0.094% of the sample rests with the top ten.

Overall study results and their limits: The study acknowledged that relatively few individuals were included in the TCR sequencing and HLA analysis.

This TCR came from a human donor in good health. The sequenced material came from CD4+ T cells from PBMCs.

DNA sequence: TGTGCCAGCAGCGTAGACCCCGCTGTAGGAGCAGGGGACCAGTTCTTC. It translates as CASSVDPAVGAGDQFF. The chain links TRBV9 with TRBJ2-1; perhaps TRBD1 is the D gene, with 6 bases matching. Looking up the germline V gene yields CDR1 SGDLS and CDR2 YYNGEE. Taken from cysteine to phenylalanine, the CDR3 has 16 residues. Only CDR3 DNA is held: 48 bases, read in frame from base 1. Deletion took 0 bases off V and 13 bases off J, with a span of 23 bases between the germline ends.